The 32 T cell receptor beta chains below come from one sample, sequenced in a study of shared clonotypes between healthy human individuals. TCRdb's copy holds only in-frame clones and misses some; the assay was immunoSEQ multiplex PCR. The table shows 2 million to 2.5 million clones, with more than 80% occurring only once. Sequenced: naive CD4+ T cells from PBMCs. Documented subset: CD45RA+ positively selected. These receptors came from a man aged 18 to 35 in good health. Some clones in this sample may be carry-over from other donors' samples.

This clone was detected a few times. The chain recombines TRBV5-4 with TRBJ1-5; D ambiguous. CDR3 length: 14 amino acids. Per the germline V gene, CDR1 is SGHNT and CDR2 is YYREEE (reference sequence). V was cut by 1 base and J by 3 bases, with 8 bases left in between. CDR3 amino acids: CASSLMGNNQPQHF. The DNA of the CDR3 is TGTGCCAGCAGCTTGATGGGCAACAATCAGCCCCAGCATTTT.

The chain combines TRBV2 with TRBJ2-3, with TRBD2 as a possible D gene (5 bases). V lost 3 bases to trimming and J lost 8 bases, with 12 bases between them. This CDR3 contains 13 residues. The germline gives CDR1 SNHLY, CDR2 FYNNEI. The CDR3 loop is CASSDWRAPTQYF. The DNA of the CDR3 is TGTGCCAGCAGTGATTGGCGGGCCCCTACGCAGTATTTT.

V is TRBV9 and J is TRBJ2-3; a weak D match, TRBD1 (6 bases). The CDR3 spans 13 residues. Trimming took 4 bases from V and 3 from J, leaving 9 bases between them. Germline lookup yields CDR1 SGDLS and CDR2 YYNGEE. CDR3 nucleotides: TGTGCCAGCAGCATGAGGGGGACAGATACGCAGTATTTT. Protein sequence: CASSMRGTDTQYF.

As for this clone: The sample has other DNA sequences that encode this CDR3 too. The chain joins TRBV9 to TRBJ2-7; D gene unclear. The germline V gene has CDR1 SGDLS and CDR2 YYNGEE. The CDR3 sequence is 14 residues long. V lost 0 bases, J lost 3 bases, and 10 bases lay in between. The CDR3 region is CASSVDGSYYEQYF. As DNA, the CDR3 is TGTGCCAGCAGCGTAGACGGCTCCTACTACGAGCAGTACTTC.

The chain recombines TRBV2 with TRBJ1-2, with a possible D match to TRBD1 (5 bases). The ends were cut back, 4 bases at V and 8 bases at J, with 11 bases in the middle. The length of the CDR3 is 12 residues. Germline V gene data show CDR1 as SNHLY and CDR2 as FYNNEI. In DNA form, the CDR3 reads TGTGCCAGCAGTGCGGAGGGGAGGGGCTACACCTTC. It codes for CASSAEGRGYTF.

The DNA of the CDR3 is TGTGCCAGCAGTTCGTTTGACAGGGGGCCGGACACTGAAGCTTTCTTT. This encodes CASSSFDRGPDTEAFF. The chain has TRBV6-5 and TRBJ1-1; 10 bases align to TRBD1. This CDR3 region has 16 residues. The V segment lost 4 bases and the J segment 3 bases; nucleotides outside the gene matches: 8. Per the germline V gene, CDR1 is MNHEY and CDR2 is SVGAGI.

The chain has TRBV5-8 and TRBJ2-5; 11 bases are shared with TRBD1. Germline V lookup: CDR1 SGHTS, CDR2 YDEGEE. The J segment lost 4 bases and the V segment lost 5 bases, leaving 10 bases of the junction unmatched. The CDR3 extends over 16 amino acids. The CDR3 loop reads CASSYSPGTGGETQYF. Written as DNA, the CDR3 is TGTGCCAGCAGTTACAGTCCCGGGACAGGGGGAGAGACCCAGTACTTC.

This chain links TRBV11-2 with TRBJ2-1; possibly TRBD2 for D (5 bases). The CDR3 covers 15 residues. V gave up 5 bases and J gave up 2 bases, with 13 bases separating them. Germline values: CDR1 SGHAT, CDR2 FQNNGV. The CDR3 sequence is CASSLRTGTYNEQFF. The CDR3 DNA reads as TGTGCCAGCAGCCTCCGGACGGGAACCTACAATGAGCAGTTCTTC.

The chain has TRBV18 and TRBJ1-1; D gene unclear. Trimming shortened V by 4 bases and J by 3 bases, and 6 bases separated the two germline ends. CDR3 length equals 12 residues. From germline, CDR1 is KGHSH and CDR2 LQKENI. This CDR3 is CASSQGDTEAFF. The CDR3 bases are TGTGCCAGCTCACAGGGTGACACTGAAGCTTTCTTT.

This clone appeared once. The chain couples TRBV19 to TRBJ2-7, with 9 bases that match TRBD1. V lost 5 bases to trimming and J lost 3 bases; unmatched junction nucleotides: 5. The CDR3 extends over 14 amino acids. Germline lookup yields CDR1 LNHDA and CDR2 SQIVND (reference sequence). CDR3 DNA sequence: TGTGCCAGTAGTGGCGGGACAGGGCGCTACGAGCAGTACTTC. Translated, it gives CASSGGTGRYEQYF.

The J gene is TRBJ2-7, the V gene TRBV14; D unclear. Looked up from germline, CDR1 is SGHDN and CDR2 is FVKESK. This CDR3 has 13 amino acids. V dropped 4 bases and J dropped 7 bases, with 14 bases sitting between them. The CDR3 is CASSRALVAEQYF. The CDR3 coding sequence is TGTGCCAGCAGCCGGGCCCTGGTGGCGGAGCAGTACTTC.

With regard to this clone: Other DNA sequences within the sample encode an identical CDR3. J is TRBJ2-1 and V is TRBV28; D might be TRBD1 (6 bases). V was shortened by 5 bases and J by 4 bases, with 15 bases between the two germline ends. Germline CDR1 MDHEN, CDR2 SYDVKM. This CDR3 has 15 residues. The CDR3, as DNA: TGTGCCAGCAGTCTCCCCGGTAGGGGGTACAATGAGCAGTTCTTC. It is translated as CASSLPGRGYNEQFF.

This clone was detected a few times. The limits of the CDR3 on the DNA are not certain, so only TCRdb's listed CDR3 is given. V is TRBV30 and J is TRBJ1-2; TRBD1 reflects the table's D call only, with no check against the DNA. In germline, CDR1 is GTSNPN, CDR2 SVGIG (reference sequence). 11 amino acids form the CDR3, both terminal residues included. CDR3: CAWVGTGAPSF.

The chain uses TRBV5-1 and TRBJ1-3; no clear D gene. The V end lost 1 base, the J end lost 0 bases, and 11 bases lay between the germline ends. Germline V gives CDR1 SGHRS, CDR2 YFSETQ. The CDR3 consists of 16 residues. In DNA, the CDR3 is TGCGCCAGCAGCTTGTCTGGTTACTCCTCTGGAAACACCATATATTTT. It codes for CASSLSGYSSGNTIYF.

This clone occurred a few times. The V call is TRBV27, the J call TRBJ2-7; TRBD2 matches at 7 bases. The CDR3 is 16 residues long. In germline, CDR1 is MNHEY, CDR2 SMNVEV (reference sequence). Germline trimming cut 4 bases from V and 3 bases from J; bases unmatched to any gene: 12. In nucleotides, the CDR3 is TGTGCCAGCAGTTCATTGTCCGGGACTACAATCTACGAGCAGTACTTC. Translating it yields CASSSLSGTTIYEQYF.

As to this clone: This sample includes further DNA sequences coding for the same CDR3. The V call is TRBV6-5, the J call TRBJ1-5, with D perhaps TRBD1 (5 bases). Trimming took off 4 bases at V and 4 bases at J, with 5 bases between the two ends. The CDR3 runs to 12 residues. Germline V gene lookup returns CDR1 MNHEY and CDR2 SVGAGI. CDR3 loop: CASSSGNQPQHF. Written as DNA, the CDR3 is TGTGCCAGCAGTTCAGGGAATCAGCCCCAGCATTTT.

The genes are TRBV6-6 and TRBJ2-1, with D uncertain. The V gene's germline CDR1 is MNHNY and CDR2 SVGAGI (reference sequence). There are 12 residues in the CDR3. Trimming took off 2 bases at V and 9 bases at J, with 8 bases between the two ends. Here the CDR3 reads CASSYGPGEQFF. In DNA, the CDR3 is TGTGCCAGCAGTTACGGTCCTGGTGAGCAGTTCTTC.

This chain joins TRBV6-5 and TRBJ1-4; D is possibly TRBD1 (6 bases). Germline lookup yields CDR1 MNHEY and CDR2 SVGAGI. The CDR3 is made up of 13 amino acids. Trimming stripped 9 bases from V and 3 bases from J, with 11 bases between. This CDR3 is CASRGGANEKLFF. CDR3 nucleotide sequence: TGTGCCAGTAGGGGGGGGGCTAATGAAAAACTGTTTTTT.

V gene TRBV7-9 combines with J gene TRBJ2-5; D might be TRBD1 (6 bases). Germline CDR1 and CDR2: SEHNR and FQNEAQ (reference sequence). This CDR3 comprises 15 residues. Between the trimmed V and J ends, which lost 8 bases and 2 bases, there was a span of 18 bases. Here the CDR3 DNA reads TGTGCCAGCCTCCGCCTGACAGGACGTCAAGAGACCCAGTACTTC. As protein: CASLRLTGRQETQYF.

The V and J genes are TRBV5-4 and TRBJ2-3; TRBD1 aligns across 7 bases. The CDR3 length is 15 residues. With V trimmed by 2 bases and J by 3 bases, 6 bases remained unmatched. Germline V CDR1 and CDR2: SGHNT, YYREEE (reference sequence). For the CDR3, the DNA is TGTGCCAGCAGCTTACCCGGGACAGATACAGATACGCAGTATTTT. The encoded protein is CASSLPGTDTDTQYF. The variable domain in full, with the rest retrieved from reference TRBV5-4 and TRBJ2-3, is ETGVTQSPTHLIKTRGQQVTLRCSSQSGHNTVSWYQQALGQGPQFIFQYYREEENGRGNFPPRFSGLQFPNYSSELNVNALELDDSALYLCASSLPGTDTDTQYFGPGTRLTVL.

This clone was seen a single time. The V gene is TRBV10-3, the J gene TRBJ1-2; a possible D gene is TRBD1 (6 bases). Trimming left V 1 base short and J 7 bases short, with 13 bases between. The CDR3 contains 14 residues. Germline assignment: CDR1 ENHRY and CDR2 SYGVKD. CDR3 in DNA: TGTGCCATCAGTGAGTTTAGGGGGTCGGTTGGCTACACCTTC. This encodes CAISEFRGSVGYTF.

The V call is TRBV5-1, the J call TRBJ1-1, with unresolved D. CDR1 is SGHRS, CDR2 YFSETQ, per germline. The CDR3 is made up of 15 amino acids. Deletions cut 0 bases from V and 1 base from J, with 10 bases between. The CDR3 spells CASSLETGANTEAFF. CDR3 in DNA: TGCGCCAGCAGCTTGGAGACGGGCGCGAACACTGAAGCTTTCTTT.

For the CDR3, the DNA is TGTGCCAGCAGACGCACCCCCCCGGACAGGGGGAATCAGCCCCAGCATTTT. Its protein product is CASRRTPPDRGNQPQHF. The chain employs TRBV28 and TRBJ1-5; 10 positions match TRBD1. From germline, CDR1 is MDHEN and CDR2 SYDVKM. V shed 6 bases and J 4 bases; nucleotides not matched to a gene: 12. The CDR3 covers 17 residues.

The chain recombines TRBV2 with TRBJ1-2; 7 positions agree with TRBD1. Germline CDR1 SNHLY, CDR2 FYNNEI. There are 16 residues in the CDR3. The junction had 10 bases not matched to a gene; V was cut back by 6 bases and J by 0 bases. DNA of the CDR3: TGTGCCAGCAGCCAAAGGGGGCGCGTTTCTAACTATGGCTACACCTTC. This translates into CASSQRGRVSNYGYTF. The variable domain in full, completed from reference TRBV2 and TRBJ1-2, reads EPEVTQTPSHQVTQMGQEVILRCVPISNHLYFYWYRQILGQKVEFLVSFYNNEISEKSEIFDDQFSVERPDGSNFTLKIRSTKLEDSAMYFCASSQRGRVSNYGYTFGSGTRLTVV.

The V call is TRBV19, the J call TRBJ2-7, with 7 positions matching TRBD2. This CDR3 spans 15 amino acids. Germline CDR1 is LNHDA and CDR2 is SQIVND (reference sequence). With 4 bases clipped from V and 2 bases from J, the junction kept 8 bases outside the gene matches. The CDR3 reads CASSTPIAGAYEQYF. In DNA, the CDR3 is TGTGCCAGTAGTACCCCTATAGCGGGCGCCTACGAGCAGTACTTC.

This rearrangement joins TRBV19 to TRBJ2-7, with a possible D match to TRBD2 (5 bases). Germline V gives CDR1 LNHDA, CDR2 SQIVND (reference sequence). Trimming removed 5 bases from V and 0 bases from J, with 14 bases in between. The CDR3 sequence is 15 residues long. The CDR3 nucleotides read TGTGCCAGTAGTGAAGGTAGCGCTGGCTCCTACGAGCAGTACTTC. It translates to CASSEGSAGSYEQYF.

The J gene is TRBJ2-5, the V gene TRBV5-1; 10 bases match TRBD1. This CDR3 contains 14 residues. With V trimmed by 4 bases and J by 7 bases, 7 bases remained unmatched. From germline, CDR1 is SGHRS and CDR2 YFSETQ. The CDR3: CASSMDRGTGTQYF. The CDR3 bases are TGCGCCAGCAGCATGGACAGGGGGACGGGGACCCAGTACTTC.

The gene calls are TRBV9 and TRBJ1-3; D is ambiguous. Germline CDR1 and CDR2: SGDLS and YYNGEE. The CDR3 totals 16 residues. The V end lost 0 bases, the J end lost 0 bases, and 10 bases lay between the germline ends. The CDR3 nucleotides read TGTGCCAGCAGCGTAGTCGGGCCGATCTCTGGAAACACCATATATTTT. The encoded protein is CASSVVGPISGNTIYF. The full variable domain, rest sourced from reference TRBV9 and TRBJ1-3, is DSGVTQTPKHLITATGQRVTLRCSPRSGDLSVYWYQQSLDQGLQFLIQYYNGEERAKGNILERFSAQQFPDLHSELNLSSLELGDSALYFCASSVVGPISGNTIYFGEGSWLTVV.

The chain links TRBV5-1 to TRBJ1-1, with a weak D call TRBD1 (5 bases). Germline V gene data show CDR1 as SGHRS and CDR2 as YFSETQ. The CDR3 runs to 15 residues. Trimming removed 1 base from V and 5 bases from J, with 15 bases in between. CDR3 sequence (DNA): TGCGCCAGCAGCTTGTACGGCAGGGCGGTGACTGAAGCTTTCTTT. Protein product: CASSLYGRAVTEAFF.

This chain uses TRBV11-2 with TRBJ2-1; TRBD2 aligns across 13 bases. The CDR3 has 17 residues. Germline V gives CDR1 SGHAT, CDR2 FQNNGV. Unmatched junction bases numbered 7, after V lost 1 base and J lost 7 bases. CDR3 residues: CASSLVFGTSGKNEQFF. CDR3 sequence (DNA): TGTGCCAGCAGCTTAGTATTCGGGACTAGCGGGAAGAATGAGCAGTTCTTC.

The V call is TRBV28, the J call TRBJ2-6, with unresolved D. V was cut by 8 bases and J by 2 bases, with 13 bases left in between. CDR1 MDHEN and CDR2 SYDVKM come from the germline V gene. The CDR3 extends over 15 amino acids. In DNA form, the CDR3 reads TGTGCCAGCGGTCTTTATAGGACTGGGGCCAACGTCCTGACTTTC. Its translation: CASGLYRTGANVLTF.

The rearrangement joins TRBV6-5 to TRBJ2-7; 9 positions match TRBD1. CDR3 length: 14 residues. Germline V gene data show CDR1 as MNHEY and CDR2 as SVGAGI. With V trimmed by 5 bases and J by 3 bases, 5 bases remained unmatched. The CDR3, as DNA: TGTGCCAGCAGTCTCCCGGGACAGGGCTACGAGCAGTACTTC. Translated: CASSLPGQGYEQYF.